This T cell receptor (beta chain) was identified in a study of blood T cell repertoires in COVID-19. Study summary: Acute and convalescent COVID-19 samples came from the United States, Italy and Spain.

V lost 0 bases and J 0 bases, leaving 6 bases between the germline ends. The CDR3 runs to 15 residues. The V gene's germline CDR1 is MNHNS and CDR2 SASEGT. This clone came up a few times. Methods used by the authors: From reference gene primer amplification, estimates of nucleated cell counts were derived. TCRdb's copy holds only in-frame clones and misses some; the assay was immunoSEQ multiplex PCR. That table supplies the V and J calls and clone size; D and trimming were determined from the DNA. Of around 250,000 clones detected, around 83% appear once; the ten largest clones hold roughly 8.7%. This receptor was taken from a middle-aged man with active or convalescent COVID-19. The chain employs TRBV6-1 and TRBJ1-5; D call uncertain. Sequencing input: peripheral blood. The CDR3 protein is CASSEASLSNQPQHF. CDR3 coding DNA: TGTGCCAGCAGTGAAGCGAGCCTTAGCAATCAGCCCCAGCATTTT.